This T cell receptor (beta chain) is from a study of blood T cells in healthy people across ages. Regarding the study as a whole: Versus aged donors, long-lived donors had higher diversity and more naive CD4+ cells.

This clonotype was seen repeatedly, ten times or more. Its specificity is unknown. Isolation recovered at least 6 million PBMCs from every sample. Primed by a sample-barcoded 5' primer and a J-beta primer mix, a second PCR proceeded for about 6 to 11 cycles. Each CDR3 protein gets one entry after TCRdb re-called the 5' RACE reads with MiXCR. The repertoire includes 800,000 or so distinct CDR3 sequences, roughly 25% of them detected once, and under 4.5% sits in the top ten. These data also featured in a second study, about T cells of mothers and their children. From that paper: An overlap that was slightly higher, though non-significant, was seen in related mother-child pairs versus unrelated pairs.

What was sequenced was blood. This TCR came from a boy between 10 and 17 years old in good health.

The CDR3, as DNA: TGTGCCAGCAGTCCGACAGTGGGGAATGAAAAACTGTTTTTT. This sequence encodes CASSPTVGNEKLFF. The chain is built from TRBV6-5 and TRBJ1-4, with D possibly TRBD1 on 5 matching bases. Trimming cost V 5 bases and J 5 bases, with 12 bases left between them. CDR1 is MNHEY, CDR2 SVGAGI, per germline. The CDR3 has 14 amino acids.